The source of this T cell receptor (beta chain) is a study of blood T cell repertoires in COVID-19. Turning to the study itself: Specimens from acute and convalescent COVID-19 originated in the United States, Italy and Spain. PBMCs, B-cell-depleted T cells, or T cells were the source of the cDNA or gDNA that made up the material.

V gave up 2 bases and J gave up 0 bases, with 11 bases separating them. The length of the CDR3 is 16 residues. CDR1 SGHNT and CDR2 YYREEE come from the germline V gene (reference sequence). In the authors' methods: Researchers report that nucleated cell counts were estimated from reference gene primer amplification. Using immunoSEQ multiplex PCR, the repertoire was profiled, and TCRdb retains in-frame clones only, with some absent. That table is the source of V, J and clone size, and D and trimming were worked out from the DNA. The table lists roughly 260,000 clones, roughly 80% of them singletons. The receptor was derived from an older woman with acute or convalescent COVID-19. The chain joins TRBV5-4 to TRBJ2-2, with TRBD1 as a possible D gene (6 bases). What was sequenced was peripheral blood. CDR3 protein: CASSLGGPPNTGELFF. Here the CDR3 DNA reads TGTGCCAGCAGCTTAGGGGGACCCCCGAACACCGGGGAGCTGTTTTTT. Combining the CDR3 with reference TRBV5-4 and TRBJ2-2 gives the whole variable domain ETGVTQSPTHLIKTRGQQVTLRCSSQSGHNTVSWYQQALGQGPQFIFQYYREEENGRGNFPPRFSGLQFPNYSSELNVNALELDDSALYLCASSLGGPPNTGELFFGEGSRLTVL.